This TCR beta chain was identified in a study of resident and recirculating memory T cells in vitiligo. Stable vitiligo meant no lesion change over the previous 6 months. No patient showed confetti depigmentation, a clinical sign of active disease. General study results and limits: TCR sequences were not conserved across biopsy sites or patients.

This clone occurred a few times. What it recognizes is unknown. The assay was immunoSEQ multiplex PCR, and TCRdb's table has in-frame clones only and misses some. The sample lists around 70,000 clones, 80% to 95% occurring once. Germline CDR1 LGHNA, CDR2 YSLEER. The V and J ends lost 3 bases and 4 bases respectively, with 18 bases between them. This CDR3 has 16 amino acids. Material for sequencing was blood. This chain connects TRBV4-3 to TRBJ2-5; D is undetermined. The clonotype originates from a male donor with vitiligo. The CDR3 spells CASSQLGAGSSETQYF. Written as DNA, the CDR3 is TGCGCCAGCAGCCAGCTGGGTGCCGGGTCCTCAGAGACCCAGTACTTC.